These 32 T cell receptor beta chains were sequenced from one sample in a study of human T cells and chemical hapten exposure (dated by TCRdb to the early 2020s). The meaning of the sample's time point label: patch test 3, about 24 weeks after DPC sensitization. This specimen's treatment or condition label, interpreted: therapeutic diphenylcyclopropenone sensitization with weekly scalp DPC. Libraries came from RACE. Sequencer: NextSeq 500. TCRdb took the public reads, trimmed them with fastp at Q25, ran MiXCR for clone calling and kept in-frame beta chains. Rows are unified per CDR3 protein, each entry keeping the most common DNA and genes. This sample has some 170,000 distinct CDR3 sequences in its table, and roughly 26% of those were observed once. Together, the top ten hold around 2.3% of the sample. The specimen comprised whole blood, sampled in connection with sensitization to the hapten diphenylcyclopropenone (DPC). These receptors originate from a woman aged 18-30 years with alopecia areata. Some clones in this sample may be carry-over from other donors' samples.

This chain uses TRBV7-2 with TRBJ1-5; possible D gene TRBD1, 5 bases. The CDR3 is 15 residues long. CDR1 and CDR2 (germline): SGHTA, FQGNSA. The ends were cut back, 4 bases at V and 2 bases at J, with 12 bases in the middle. The CDR3 coding sequence is TGTGCCAGCAGCTCAACAGGTCGGGGCAATCAGCCCCAGCATTTT. It yields the protein CASSSTGRGNQPQHF. Filled out from reference TRBV7-2 and TRBJ1-5, the complete variable domain reads GAGVSQSPSNKVTEKGKDVELRCDPISGHTALYWYRQSLGQGLEFLIYFQGNSAPDKSGLPSDRFSAERTGGSVSTLTIQRTQQEDSAVYLCASSSTGRGNQPQHFGDGTRLSIL.

This clonotype was found a few times. The V and J genes are TRBV29-1 and TRBJ1-1; no clear D. Germline assignment: CDR1 SQVTM and CDR2 ANQGSEA. Trimming removed 1 base from V and 0 bases from J, with 6 bases in between. CDR3 length: 13 amino acids. DNA for the CDR3: TGCAGCGTTGAAGTGGGGATGAACACTGAAGCTTTCTTT. It codes for CSVEVGMNTEAFF.

V gene TRBV20-1 combines with J gene TRBJ2-1, with 9 nucleotides matching TRBD1. V lost 4 bases to trimming and J lost 8 bases; unmatched junction nucleotides: 9. CDR1 and CDR2 from the germline V gene are DFQATT and SNEGSKA (reference sequence). This CDR3 has 14 residues. This chain's CDR3 is CSANTRDRVHEQFF. Written as DNA, the CDR3 is TGCAGTGCTAATACCCGGGACAGGGTCCATGAGCAGTTCTTC.

The chain combines TRBV5-4 with TRBJ2-7; 7 nucleotides match TRBD1. Germline trimming cut 0 bases from V and 1 base from J; bases unmatched to any gene: 4. Germline assignment: CDR1 SGHNT and CDR2 YYREEE (reference sequence). This CDR3 has 15 residues. The CDR3 loop reads CASSLGTGISYEQYF. CDR3 nucleotides: TGTGCCAGCAGCTTGGGGACAGGCATTTCCTACGAGCAGTACTTC.

This chain connects TRBV5-1 to TRBJ2-7; a weak D match, TRBD2 (6 bases). V gave up 4 bases and J gave up 6 bases, with 23 bases separating them. CDR1 is SGHRS, CDR2 YFSETQ, per germline. CDR3 length: 16 amino acids. The CDR3 DNA reads as TGCGCCAGCAGCGGCCGCGGGACTCCGATGGGGGGCGAGCAGTACTTC. It specifies CASSGRGTPMGGEQYF.

This clonotype was seen a handful of times. The rearrangement links TRBV29-1 to TRBJ2-2; tentative D call: TRBD1 (6 bases). Per germline, CDR1 SQVTM and CDR2 ANQGSEA. V was pared by 2 bases and J by 6 bases, with 13 bases between. This CDR3 is 14 amino acids long. CDR3 sequence (DNA): TGCAGCGTTGAAAACTCCCAGGGGTCCGGGGAGCTGTTTTTT. Amino acids: CSVENSQGSGELFF.

V usage is TRBV4-1 and J usage is TRBJ2-7; the D gene is possibly TRBD1 (6 bases). V shed 1 base and J shed 2 bases, with 12 bases lying between them. From germline, CDR1 is MGHRA and CDR2 YSYEKL. The CDR3 is made up of 15 amino acids. The CDR3 spells CASSQAQGRTYEQYF. CDR3 nucleotide sequence: TGCGCCAGCAGCCAAGCACAGGGACGCACCTACGAGCAGTACTTC.

This clonotype was seen only once. The chain combines TRBV7-9 with TRBJ2-5, with a weak D call TRBD2 (6 bases). The V end lost 11 bases, the J end lost 4 bases, and 17 bases lay between the germline ends. Germline-derived CDR1 and CDR2 are SEHNR and FQNEAQ (reference sequence). CDR3 length: 13 residues. This CDR3 reads CAANSRGGETQYF. For the CDR3, the DNA is TGTGCCGCAAATTCTCGGGGAGGAGAGACCCAGTACTTC.

The gene calls are TRBV5-1 and TRBJ1-2; D perhaps matches TRBD1 (5 bases). Per the germline V gene, CDR1 is SGHRS and CDR2 is YFSETQ. V was pared by 2 bases and J by 8 bases, with 13 bases between. The CDR3 has 13 residues. The CDR3 loop reads CASSFAAQEGYTF. Here the CDR3 DNA reads TGCGCCAGCAGCTTTGCGGCACAGGAGGGCTACACCTTC.

V and J are TRBV6-6 and TRBJ2-3; tentatively, D is TRBD2 (5 bases). The ends were cut back, 2 bases at V and 2 bases at J, with 8 bases in the middle. This CDR3 is 14 amino acids long. Germline values: CDR1 MNHNY, CDR2 SVGAGI (reference sequence). The DNA of the CDR3 is TGTGCCAGCAGTTACCAGCGGTCCACAGATACGCAGTATTTT. It codes for CASSYQRSTDTQYF.

This chain joins TRBV9 and TRBJ1-2, with 8 bases aligning to TRBD1. Trimming removed 5 bases from V and 7 bases from J; junction bases left unmatched: 10. The CDR3 runs 14 residues. CDR1 is SGDLS, CDR2 YYNGEE, per germline. The CDR3 reads CASSEEVQGAGYTF. The CDR3 DNA reads as TGTGCCAGCAGTGAAGAGGTCCAGGGGGCTGGCTACACCTTC.

This clonotype has a count of ten or more. This chain links TRBV4-2 with TRBJ2-7; the match to TRBD1 covers 7 bases. The junction had 6 bases not matched to a gene; V was cut back by 5 bases and J by 5 bases. The CDR3 loop spans 13 amino acids. Germline V gene lookup returns CDR1 LGHNA and CDR2 YNFKEQ. CDR3 residues: CASSSSTGDEQYF. In DNA form, the CDR3 reads TGTGCCAGCAGCTCTTCTACAGGGGACGAGCAGTACTTC.

J is TRBJ2-1 and V is TRBV20-1, with D unresolved. Between the trimmed V and J ends, which lost 6 bases and 4 bases, there was a span of 19 bases. The germline CDR1 and CDR2 sequences are DFQATT and SNEGSKA (reference sequence). This CDR3 region has 15 residues. For the CDR3, the DNA is TGCAGTGCCTTCATAAGACCAGAACCTTACAATGAGCAGTTCTTC. Its translation is CSAFIRPEPYNEQFF.

V and J are TRBV7-6 and TRBJ2-3; 11 nucleotides line up with TRBD1. The CDR3 contains 17 residues. J gave up 5 bases and V 4 bases, and 11 bases lay outside the gene matches. Germline CDR1 is SGHVS and CDR2 is FNYEAQ. In nucleotides, the CDR3 is TGTGCCAGCAGCTCGATGGGACAGGGGGTCCGTGGAGATACGCAGTATTTT. It yields the protein CASSSMGQGVRGDTQYF.

The chain uses TRBV28 and TRBJ1-2; no definite D call. V lost 4 bases, J lost 8 bases, and 14 bases lay in between. Germline CDR1 MDHEN, CDR2 SYDVKM. The CDR3 contains 13 residues. In DNA, the CDR3 is TGTGCCAGCAGTTCGGGCCCCTCTAGGGGCTACACCTTC. This translates into CASSSGPSRGYTF.

This clonotype has only a few counts. The rearrangement joins TRBV7-9 to TRBJ1-1; D is unresolved. Looked up from germline, CDR1 is SEHNR and CDR2 is FQNEAQ (reference sequence). The CDR3 loop spans 11 amino acids. The V end lost 1 base, the J end lost 7 bases, and 4 bases lay between the germline ends. In DNA, the CDR3 is TGTGCCAGCAGCTTAGTTGGTGAAGCTTTCTTT. Its translation is CASSLVGEAFF.

This chain's CDR3 is CASSLDYYGYTF. CDR3 DNA: TGCGCCAGCAGCTTGGATTACTATGGCTACACCTTC. The rearrangement uses TRBV5-1 and TRBJ1-2, with D unresolved. Deletions cut 0 bases from V and 3 bases from J, with 3 bases between. There are 12 residues in the CDR3. The germline gives CDR1 SGHRS, CDR2 YFSETQ.

This clonotype was recorded only once. The chain joins TRBV20-1 to TRBJ2-5, with D hard to call. The ends were cut back, 3 bases at V and 5 bases at J, with 10 bases in the middle. Germline V gene sequence: CDR1 DFQATT, CDR2 SNEGSKA (reference sequence). The CDR3 is 12 residues long. In DNA form, the CDR3 reads TGCAGTGCTAGGTTCCGGTTGGAGACCCAGTACTTC. It specifies CSARFRLETQYF.

This clonotype has just a few counts. The chain employs TRBV28 and TRBJ2-1; a weak D match, TRBD2 (5 bases). Trimming cost V 6 bases and J 5 bases, with 17 bases left between them. This CDR3 comprises 15 residues. Germline V gene sequence: CDR1 MDHEN, CDR2 SYDVKM. The CDR3 nucleotides are TGTGCCAGCAGCTCAGGAGTAGCGATAAACAATGAGCAGTTCTTC. This sequence encodes CASSSGVAINNEQFF. Combining the CDR3 with reference TRBV28 and TRBJ2-1 gives the whole variable domain DVKVTQSSRYLVKRTGEKVFLECVQDMDHENMFWYRQDPGLGLRLIYFSYDVKMKEKGDIPEGYSVSREKKERFSLILESASTNQTSMYLCASSSGVAINNEQFFGPGTRLTVL.

The chain uses TRBV3-1 and TRBJ2-1; 8 bases map to TRBD2. V shed 4 bases and J 3 bases; nucleotides not matched to a gene: 5. This CDR3 is 15 amino acids long. Germline V lookup: CDR1 LGHDT, CDR2 YNNKEL (reference sequence). CDR3 in amino acids: CASSRRGGLYNEQFF. CDR3 bases: TGTGCCAGCAGCCGCCGGGGGGGCCTCTACAATGAGCAGTTCTTC.

This clonotype was counted a few times. The chain's CDR3 is CASNSGGETQYF. The CDR3 bases are TGTGCCAGCAACTCTGGTGGAGAGACCCAGTACTTC. The J gene is TRBJ2-5, the V gene TRBV7-9, with unresolved D. V was pared by 7 bases and J by 4 bases, with 10 bases between. Germline CDR1 is SEHNR and CDR2 is FQNEAQ (reference sequence). The CDR3 covers 12 residues.

The chain combines TRBV29-1 with TRBJ2-1; D possibly corresponds to TRBD1 (5 bases). This CDR3 contains 12 residues. V gave up 4 bases and J gave up 9 bases, with 13 bases separating them. Germline CDR1 SQVTM, CDR2 ANQGSEA. The CDR3 DNA follows: TGCAGCGTTGTAGGGGTAGCTGGTGAGCAGTTCTTC. Translation gives CSVVGVAGEQFF.

This clonotype was picked up a small number of times. CDR3 in DNA: TGTGCCAGCAGCTCGTCGCGGTACTCCTACGAGCAGTACTTC. It codes for CASSSSRYSYEQYF. The chain carries TRBV5-6 and TRBJ2-7, with unresolved D. V was trimmed by 3 bases and J by 0 bases, leaving 10 bases between them. From germline, CDR1 is SGHDT and CDR2 YYEEEE. The CDR3 length is 14 residues. The full variable domain, its missing parts supplied by reference TRBV5-6 and TRBJ2-7, is DAGVTQSPTHLIKTRGQQVTLRCSPKSGHDTVSWYQQALGQGPQFIFQYYEEEERQRGNFPDRFSGHQFPNYSSELNVNALLLGDSALYLCASSSSRYSYEQYFGPGTRLTVT.

There are a few counts of this clonotype. In nucleotides, the CDR3 is TGCGCCAGCAGCAAGATCCTTGGGGTTGATCAGCCCCAGCATTTT. It translates to CASSKILGVDQPQHF. The chain combines TRBV5-1 with TRBJ1-5; D is uncertain. Deletions cut 4 bases from V and 5 bases from J, with 16 bases between. There are 15 residues in the CDR3. In germline, CDR1 is SGHRS, CDR2 YFSETQ. The full variable domain, completed using reference TRBV5-1 and TRBJ1-5, is KAGVTQTPRYLIKTRGQQVTLSCSPISGHRSVSWYQQTPGQGLQFLFEYFSETQRNKGNFPGRFSGRQFSNSRSEMNVSTLELGDSALYLCASSKILGVDQPQHFGDGTRLSIL.

This sequence joins TRBV4-3 and TRBJ2-5; TRBD1 matches at 8 bases. J was trimmed by 3 bases and V by 2 bases; bases with no gene match: 20. CDR1 LGHNA and CDR2 YSLEER come from the germline V gene. The CDR3 loop spans 20 amino acids. Here the CDR3 DNA reads TGCGCCAGCAGCCAACCGGACAGGGTCGGTGATTTAGCCGTTGAAGAGACCCAGTACTTC. It is translated as CASSQPDRVGDLAVEETQYF.

The chain uses TRBV18 and TRBJ1-1; tentative D call: TRBD1 (5 bases). Deletions cut 6 bases from V and 4 bases from J, with 15 bases between. This CDR3 spans 14 amino acids. Germline CDR1 KGHSH, CDR2 LQKENI. This chain's CDR3 is CASSSGFVGTEAFF. The CDR3, as DNA: TGTGCCAGCTCGTCAGGGTTCGTGGGCACTGAAGCTTTCTTT.

This chain joins TRBV9 and TRBJ2-5; the D is unclear. CDR1 and CDR2 (germline): SGDLS, YYNGEE. This CDR3 has 15 amino acids. The V end lost 0 bases, the J end lost 0 bases, and 9 bases lay between the germline ends. In nucleotides, the CDR3 is TGTGCCAGCAGCGTAGGAGGAGCAAACCAAGAGACCCAGTACTTC. Protein sequence: CASSVGGANQETQYF.

The rearrangement links TRBV7-6 to TRBJ2-3, with a weak D call TRBD2 (7 bases). Germline V gene data show CDR1 as SGHVS and CDR2 as FNYEAQ. The CDR3 runs 16 residues. V was clipped by 1 base and J by 1 base, with 12 bases between them. CDR3 DNA: TGTGCCAGCAGCTTAGAGGCGGGGGCCGGCACAGATACGCAGTATTTT. This sequence encodes CASSLEAGAGTDTQYF.

This chain joins TRBV7-9 and TRBJ2-2; D is tentatively TRBD1 or TRBD2 (5 bases each). Germline assignment: CDR1 SEHNR and CDR2 FQNEAQ (reference sequence). CDR3 size: 12 residues. The CDR3 protein is CAEVGGSGELFF. CDR3 bases: TGTGCAGAAGTTGGGGGATCCGGGGAGCTGTTTTTT. Drawing the rest from reference TRBV7-9 and TRBJ2-2, the complete variable domain is DTGVSQNPRHKITKRGQNVTFRCDPISEHNRLYWYRQTLGQGPEFLTYFQNEAQLEKSRLLSDRFSAERPKGSFSTLEIQRTEQGDSAMYLCAEVGGSGELFFGEGSRLTVL.

This clonotype has only a few counts. The V call is TRBV10-3, the J call TRBJ1-1, with 7 bases identical to TRBD1. Per germline, CDR1 ENHRY and CDR2 SYGVKD. The CDR3 has 14 amino acids. V trimming: 0 bases; J trimming: 7 bases; junction bases outside the gene matches: 5. The CDR3 nucleotides are TGTGCCATCAGTGAGTCCAGGGGACAGATTGAAGCTTTCTTT. Its protein is CAISESRGQIEAFF.

The table lists this clonotype with many counts. The chain couples TRBV29-1 to TRBJ2-2, with 7 bases fitting TRBD2. Germline CDR1 SQVTM, CDR2 ANQGSEA. V trimming: 7 bases; J trimming: 6 bases; junction bases outside the gene matches: 5. This CDR3 has 12 residues. For the CDR3, the DNA is TGCAGCGCCTCCCGGGAGGCCGGGGAGCTGTTTTTT. The encoded protein is CSASREAGELFF.

This clonotype was seen a few times. The V and J genes are TRBV18 and TRBJ2-7; D may match TRBD1 or TRBD2 (5 bases each). Germline lookup yields CDR1 KGHSH and CDR2 LQKENI. V was shortened by 5 bases and J by 7 bases, with 18 bases between the two germline ends. This CDR3 region has 14 residues. The CDR3 is CASSSGTSTREQYF. CDR3 DNA: TGTGCCAGCTCATCAGGGACCTCTACGAGGGAGCAGTACTTC.